What follows is one T cell receptor (beta chain) and its context. Its recognized antigen is unknown. It has no much larger one-base neighbor in the sample; base qualities were not kept. The CDR3 runs 13 amino acids, cysteine and phenylalanine included. Kept here is only the CDR3 DNA, which spans 39 bases and is read in frame from base 1. V is reduced by 7 bases and J by 4 bases, leaving a spacing of 11 bases between them. CDR1 and CDR2, per the germline V gene, are WSHSY and SAAADI. The collaborating institutions used their own protocols to collect whole blood in K2EDTA tubes. For TCRbeta analysis, collaborators shipped samples in one of three forms: frozen whole blood, isolated PBMCs, or DNA extracted from either of those sample types. This entry comes from a study of blood T cell repertoires in COVID-19 (dated by TCRdb to the early 2020s). With regard to the full study: Samples covering the acute and convalescent phases of COVID-19 were provided by collaborators in the United States, Italy and Spain. The samples were drawn from the first 160 participants of the ongoing ImmuneRACE study and from 1,254 subjects provided by 6 global collaborators. The prospective study material was composed of cDNA or gDNA derived from T cells, B-cell-depleted T cells, or PBMCs. The dataset comprised deeply sampled blood TCRbeta repertoires from subjects exposed to, actively infected with, or recovered from COVID-19. The repertoires were released in a freely available public database intended as a resource for research on the immune response to SARS-CoV-2. Nearly every sample came with metadata listing a de-identified subject ID, COVID-19 status, age in years and sex. HLA class I and class II types, where available, came from metadata supplied by the sample provider rather than from assay-based typing. Beyond this particular receptor, the publication reports: The quantity of clinical and demographic metadata differed by source and by participant and was supplied without curation.

The immunoSEQ Assay, a bias-controlled multiplex PCR, was used to amplify TCRbeta CDR3 regions from genomic DNA. The authors processed their data as follows. The number of nucleated cells in each sample was estimated from the amplification of reference gene primers within the assay. To quantify the absolute abundance of each unique TCRbeta CDR3 rearrangement, sequence reads were collapsed and filtered. For each sample, productive Simpson clonality was calculated as the square root of Simpson's diversity index over productive rearrangements. Imported from immuneACCESS, the table was reduced by TCRdb to in-frame sequences with V and J called. These copies leave out some clones; in studies compared against another copy, an unresolved V gene accounts for under half, and the cause of the remainder is not known. That table gives V, J and clone size, and the DNA gave D and trimming. The sample has 150,000 to 200,000 clones on record, roughly 86% of them singletons. The ten largest account for around 0.99% of the sample.

Sequenced: peripheral blood. The chain links TRBV10-2 with TRBJ1-5; possibly the D gene is TRBD1, per 6 matching bases. This receptor was taken from a man aged 18 to 29 with acute or convalescent COVID-19. This receptor has the CDR3 CASTDSKNQPQHF. The DNA sequence is given as TGCGCCAGCACGGACAGCAAAAATCAGCCCCAGCATTTT.